Listed here are 13 T cell receptor beta chains from one sample, sequenced in a study of blood T cell repertoires in COVID-19. Clones were sequenced by immunoSEQ multiplex PCR, and TCRdb holds only the in-frame ones, with some missing. This sample has over 250,000 clones; approximately 83% occur once, and the top ten carry roughly 9.6%. Material: peripheral blood. The receptor source for this set is a woman in her 70s with acute or convalescent COVID-19.

This chain joins TRBV7-6 and TRBJ2-5, with D possibly TRBD1 on 6 matching bases. The germline V and J ends were trimmed by 2 bases and 5 bases, with 9 bases remaining between them. The CDR3 has 13 amino acids. Germline CDR1 and CDR2: SGHVS and FNYEAQ. CDR3 loop: CASSLNRGETQYF. CDR3 in DNA: TGTGCCAGCAGCTTAAATAGGGGGGAGACCCAGTACTTC.

The chain has TRBV2 and TRBJ1-1; no definite D call. The germline V gene has CDR1 SNHLY and CDR2 FYNNEI. With 6 bases removed from V and 0 bases from J, the gap between germline ends came to 11 bases. The CDR3 sequence is 14 residues long. Here the CDR3 reads CASSFGIMNTEAFF. The CDR3 coding sequence is TGTGCCAGCAGCTTCGGGATCATGAACACTGAAGCTTTCTTT.

The rearrangement joins TRBV5-1 to TRBJ2-3; D remains unclear. CDR3 size: 14 residues. V shed 0 bases and J shed 1 base, with 6 bases lying between them. CDR1 SGHRS and CDR2 YFSETQ come from the germline V gene. The CDR3 DNA is TGCGCCAGCAGCTTGGTAGTAGGCACAGATACGCAGTATTTT. Protein: CASSLVVGTDTQYF.

The genes are TRBV5-1 and TRBJ1-1; weak D call: TRBD1 (5 bases). The CDR3 has 15 amino acids. V dropped 6 bases and J dropped 1 base, with 16 bases sitting between them. Germline CDR1 reads SGHRS; CDR2 reads YFSETQ. CDR3 amino acids: CASMGEGRRNTEAFF. CDR3 coding DNA: TGCGCCAGCATGGGGGAGGGACGGCGGAACACTGAAGCTTTCTTT.

This chain joins TRBV15 and TRBJ2-1; 9 bases are a match to TRBD2. From germline, CDR1 is LNHNV and CDR2 YYDKDF (reference sequence). CDR3 length: 15 residues. Trimming cost V 0 bases and J 5 bases; bases outside gene matches: 2. The CDR3 loop reads CATSRDLAGNNEQFF. CDR3 DNA: TGTGCCACCAGCAGAGACCTAGCGGGGAACAATGAGCAGTTCTTC.

This chain connects TRBV28 to TRBJ1-6; 7 bases match TRBD1. With 3 bases clipped from V and 9 bases from J, the junction kept 5 bases outside the gene matches. In germline, CDR1 is MDHEN, CDR2 SYDVKM. CDR3 length equals 14 residues. The CDR3 protein is CASSLAQGGSPLHF. CDR3 bases: TGTGCCAGCAGTTTGGCCCAGGGGGGTTCACCCCTCCACTTT.

The V gene is TRBV19, the J gene TRBJ1-1; a weak D match, TRBD1 (5 bases). This CDR3 is built from 14 residues. V lost 3 bases to trimming and J lost 1 base, with 9 bases between them. Germline V gene data show CDR1 as LNHDA and CDR2 as SQIVND (reference sequence). CDR3 sequence (DNA): TGTGCCAGTAGTATTGCGGGGACGAACACTGAAGCTTTCTTT. Protein product: CASSIAGTNTEAFF. The full variable domain, rest sourced from reference TRBV19 and TRBJ1-1, is DGGITQSPKYLFRKEGQNVTLSCEQNLNHDAMYWYRQDPGQGLRLIYYSQIVNDFQKGDIAEGYSVSREKKESFPLTVTSAQKNPTAFYLCASSIAGTNTEAFFGQGTRLTVV.

The sample holds one count of this clone. The J gene is TRBJ2-1, the V gene TRBV5-1; 14 bases match TRBD2. The CDR3 length is 18 residues. V dropped 0 bases and J dropped 9; count of bases not matched to a gene: 11. Germline V CDR1 and CDR2: SGHRS, YFSETQ. This chain's CDR3 is CASSLGPTSGGARSEQFF. CDR3 nucleotides: TGCGCCAGCAGCTTGGGCCCGACTAGCGGGGGGGCCCGATCTGAGCAGTTCTTC.

This rearrangement joins TRBV5-1 to TRBJ2-2, with no clear D. Per the germline V gene, CDR1 is SGHRS and CDR2 is YFSETQ. CDR3 length equals 16 residues. V was pared by 0 bases and J by 5 bases, with 14 bases between. CDR3 in amino acids: CASSLDSPSGTGELFF. The CDR3 DNA is TGCGCCAGCAGCTTGGACTCACCGTCGGGTACCGGGGAGCTGTTTTTT.

This rearrangement joins TRBV6-6 to TRBJ2-1, with TRBD2 identical over 9 bases. V shed 0 bases and J 6 bases; nucleotides not matched to a gene: 3. The CDR3 is 15 residues long. Germline CDR1 reads MNHNY; CDR2 reads SVGAGI (reference sequence). The CDR3 nucleotides read TGTGCCAGCAGTTACTCCAGCGGGGGGCGCAATGAGCAGTTCTTC. Protein sequence: CASSYSSGGRNEQFF.

The V gene is TRBV19, the J gene TRBJ1-1; a possible D gene is TRBD1 (5 bases). The CDR3 is made up of 12 amino acids. Germline CDR1 LNHDA, CDR2 SQIVND (reference sequence). V lost 5 bases to trimming and J lost 7 bases, with 11 bases between them. Here the CDR3 DNA reads TGTGCCAGTAGTGAGTGGGGGGGTGAAGCTTTCTTT. It encodes CASSEWGGEAFF. The full variable domain, with the rest looked up from reference TRBV19 and TRBJ1-1, is DGGITQSPKYLFRKEGQNVTLSCEQNLNHDAMYWYRQDPGQGLRLIYYSQIVNDFQKGDIAEGYSVSREKKESFPLTVTSAQKNPTAFYLCASSEWGGEAFFGQGTRLTVV.

The chain recombines TRBV29-1 with TRBJ2-1; D gene ambiguous. V gave up 1 base and J gave up 6 bases, with 13 bases separating them. Germline assignment: CDR1 SQVTM and CDR2 ANQGSEA. The CDR3 runs 14 residues. CDR3 sequence reads: CSVEGQYRINEQFF. The CDR3 DNA is TGCAGCGTTGAAGGACAATATAGGATCAATGAGCAGTTCTTC.

The chain employs TRBV29-1 and TRBJ2-5; D uncertain. There are 13 residues in the CDR3. Germline CDR1 and CDR2: SQVTM and ANQGSEA. Trimming left V 1 base short and J 4 bases short, with 10 bases between. The CDR3 DNA sequence: TGCAGCGTTGAAGGACTCACCGGAGAGACCCAGTACTTC. It translates to CSVEGLTGETQYF.